These T cell receptor beta chains were read from a single sample in a study of shared clonotypes between healthy human individuals. Method: immunoSEQ multiplex PCR; TCRdb's copy keeps in-frame clones and lacks some. The table lists about 2.2 million clones, 93% of them singletons. Sequenced sample: naive CD8+ T cells from PBMCs. These receptor sequences come from a man in his late teens or twenties in good health. Some clones in this sample may be carry-over from other donors' samples. The CDR3 runs from the conserved cysteine through the conserved F or W. Fields, in order: J gene, V gene, CDR3 protein.

TRBJ2-1 | TRBV5-4 | CAFQAVGQTYNEQFF
TRBJ1-1 | TRBV7-9 | CASSLAVRRVKTEAFF
TRBJ2-7 | TRBV5-1 | CASRQHDYEQYF
TRBJ2-2 | TRBV11-2 | CASSLSGLGELFF
TRBJ1-4 | TRBV28 | CASSSPSSLLEDEKLFF
TRBJ1-2 | TRBV19 | CASRGFYGYTF
TRBJ2-2 | TRBV6-5 | CASSPSGRAHGELFF
TRBJ2-7 | TRBV6-5 | CASGTSFRPPYEQYF
TRBJ2-3 | TRBV18 | CASSRQVSSGRGNGTDTQYF
TRBJ2-7 | TRBV28 | CASSLGQAKVYEQYF
TRBJ1-2 | TRBV28 | CASSGSREDYGYTF
TRBJ2-2 | TRBV27 | CASTIIGSPGELFF
TRBJ2-7 | TRBV27 | CASSSSTGDTLYEQYF
TRBJ2-1 | TRBV5-1 | CASSFDRAFNEQFF
TRBJ2-5 | TRBV4-1 | CASSQDPARGETQYF
TRBJ2-1 | TRBV7-2 | CASSPYGLDRFF
TRBJ2-1 | TRBV28 | CASSLGTAPYNEQFF
TRBJ1-2 | TRBV4-1 | CASSQDGRGVYGYTF
TRBJ1-4 | TRBV4-3 | CASSQDRDGEKLFF
TRBJ2-1 | TRBV12-5 | CASGLVRGTYNEQFF
TRBJ2-7 | TRBV5-6 | CASSLDREAYEQYF
TRBJ2-2 | TRBV6-6 | CASSYLSGRAGELFF
TRBJ2-3 | TRBV9 | CASSLVGRAYPGTDTQYF
TRBJ2-7 | TRBV6-5 | CASSYNRESSYEQYF
TRBJ1-2 | TRBV9 | CASTGTYGYTF
TRBJ2-1 | TRBV9 | CASSAQWGTLDNEQFF
TRBJ1-3 | TRBV7-9 | CASSSSTYSGNTIYF
TRBJ2-7 | TRBV7-6 | CASSLAAAPASYEQYF
TRBJ1-4 | TRBV15 | CATTPDRGSEKLFF
TRBJ2-7 | TRBV27 | CASSLSVGGRSYEQYF
TRBJ2-1 | TRBV7-9 | CASSFVDRGLNEQFF
TRBJ2-2 | TRBV7-9 | CASSLVVPELFF
TRBJ2-7 | TRBV5-8 | CASDEQGSYEQYF
TRBJ2-7 | TRBV10-1 | CASSEITGYEQYF
TRBJ2-2 | TRBV7-9 | CASTLGLAGGIGELFF
TRBJ2-3 | TRBV27 | CASRWAGTDTQYF
TRBJ2-5 | TRBV27 | CASSLGGDQYF
TRBJ2-4 | TRBV28 | CASTSEREMAKNIQYF
TRBJ2-7 | TRBV19 | CASSIAGGRGYEQYF
TRBJ1-4 | TRBV7-9 | CASSDHATNEKLFF
TRBJ1-1 | TRBV28 | CASSFSGNTEAFF
TRBJ2-1 | TRBV11-2 | CASSPYGLNYNEQFF
TRBJ2-7 | TRBV19 | CASSIRQGLSMEQYF
TRBJ1-2 | TRBV20-1 | CSARFPPGYTF
TRBJ2-7 | TRBV27 | CASSLRVAYEQYF
TRBJ1-5 | TRBV5-1 | CASSLWGNSNQPQHF
TRBJ2-1 | TRBV5-1 | CASSLTSGKLNEQFF
TRBJ2-1 | TRBV7-6 | CASSGRDGTINEQFF
TRBJ2-5 | TRBV7-9 | CASSWGLAGVGETQYF
TRBJ1-1 | TRBV29-1 | CSVYLGTGETEAFF